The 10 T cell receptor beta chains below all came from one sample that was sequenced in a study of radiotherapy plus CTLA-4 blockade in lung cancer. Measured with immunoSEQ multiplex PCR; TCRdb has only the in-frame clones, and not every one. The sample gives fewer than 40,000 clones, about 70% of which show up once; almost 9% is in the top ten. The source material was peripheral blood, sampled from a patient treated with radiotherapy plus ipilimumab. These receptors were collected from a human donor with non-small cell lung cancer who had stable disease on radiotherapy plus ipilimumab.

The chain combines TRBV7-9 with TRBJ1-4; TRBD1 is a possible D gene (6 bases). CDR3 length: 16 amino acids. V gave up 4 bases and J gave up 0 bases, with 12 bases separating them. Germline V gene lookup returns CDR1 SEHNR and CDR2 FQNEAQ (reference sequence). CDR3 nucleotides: TGTGCCAGCAGCTACTACAGGGTATCAACTAATGAAAAACTGTTTTTT. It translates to CASSYYRVSTNEKLFF.

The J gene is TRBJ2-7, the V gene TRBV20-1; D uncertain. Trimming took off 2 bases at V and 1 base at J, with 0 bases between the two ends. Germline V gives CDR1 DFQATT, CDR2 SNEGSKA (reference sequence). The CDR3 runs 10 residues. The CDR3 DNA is TGCAGTGCTAGATCCTACGAGCAGTACTTC. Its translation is CSARSYEQYF.

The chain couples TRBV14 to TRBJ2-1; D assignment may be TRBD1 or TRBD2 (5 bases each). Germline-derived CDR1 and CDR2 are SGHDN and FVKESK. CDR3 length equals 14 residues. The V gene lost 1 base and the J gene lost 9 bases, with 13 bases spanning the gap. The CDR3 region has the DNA TGTGCCAGCAGCCAAGTATACGGGGCGGGTGAGCAGTTCTTC. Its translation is CASSQVYGAGEQFF.

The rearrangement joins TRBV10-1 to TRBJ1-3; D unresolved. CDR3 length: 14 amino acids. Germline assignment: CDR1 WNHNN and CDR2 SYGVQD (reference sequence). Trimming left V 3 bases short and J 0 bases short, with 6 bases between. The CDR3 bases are TGCGCCAGCAGTGACGCGACCTCTGGAAACACCATATATTTT. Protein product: CASSDATSGNTIYF.

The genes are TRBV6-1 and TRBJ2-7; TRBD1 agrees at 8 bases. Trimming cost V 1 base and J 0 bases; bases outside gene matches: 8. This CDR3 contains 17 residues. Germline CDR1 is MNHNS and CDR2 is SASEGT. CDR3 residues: CASSEEPPGTGSYEQYV. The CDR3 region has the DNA TGTGCCAGCAGTGAAGAACCCCCTGGGACAGGCTCCTACGAGCAGTACGTC.

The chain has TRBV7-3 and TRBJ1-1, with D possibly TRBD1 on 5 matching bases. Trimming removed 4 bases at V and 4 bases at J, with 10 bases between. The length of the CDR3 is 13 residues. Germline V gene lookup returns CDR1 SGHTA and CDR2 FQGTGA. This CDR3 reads CASSSTGTTEAFF. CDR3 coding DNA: TGTGCCAGCAGCTCGACTGGGACCACTGAAGCTTTCTTT.

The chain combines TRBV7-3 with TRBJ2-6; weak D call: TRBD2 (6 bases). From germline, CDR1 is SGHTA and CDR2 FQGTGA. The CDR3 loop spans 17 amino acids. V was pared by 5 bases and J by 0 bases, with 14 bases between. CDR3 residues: CASSPGTFRSGANVLTF. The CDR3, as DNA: TGTGCCAGCAGCCCCGGGACTTTCCGCTCTGGGGCCAACGTCCTGACTTTC.

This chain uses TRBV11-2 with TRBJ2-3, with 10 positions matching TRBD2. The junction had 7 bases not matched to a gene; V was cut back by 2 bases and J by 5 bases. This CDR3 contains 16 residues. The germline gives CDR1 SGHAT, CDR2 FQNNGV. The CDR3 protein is CASSLWGSGGLDTQYF. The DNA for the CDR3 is TGTGCCAGCAGCTTATGGGGTAGCGGGGGGTTAGATACGCAGTATTTT.

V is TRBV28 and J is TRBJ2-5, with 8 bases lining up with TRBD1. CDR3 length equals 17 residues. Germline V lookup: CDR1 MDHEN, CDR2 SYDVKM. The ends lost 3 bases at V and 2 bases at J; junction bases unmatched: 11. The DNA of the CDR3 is TGTGCCAGCAGTTTCGGACCCGGGACAGGACTTCAAGAGACCCAGTACTTC. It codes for CASSFGPGTGLQETQYF.

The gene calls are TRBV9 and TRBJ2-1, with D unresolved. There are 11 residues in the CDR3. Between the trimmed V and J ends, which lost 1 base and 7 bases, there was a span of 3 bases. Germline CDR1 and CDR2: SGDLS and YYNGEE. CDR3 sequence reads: CASSVSNEQFF. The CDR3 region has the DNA TGTGCCAGCAGCGTAAGTAATGAGCAGTTCTTC.